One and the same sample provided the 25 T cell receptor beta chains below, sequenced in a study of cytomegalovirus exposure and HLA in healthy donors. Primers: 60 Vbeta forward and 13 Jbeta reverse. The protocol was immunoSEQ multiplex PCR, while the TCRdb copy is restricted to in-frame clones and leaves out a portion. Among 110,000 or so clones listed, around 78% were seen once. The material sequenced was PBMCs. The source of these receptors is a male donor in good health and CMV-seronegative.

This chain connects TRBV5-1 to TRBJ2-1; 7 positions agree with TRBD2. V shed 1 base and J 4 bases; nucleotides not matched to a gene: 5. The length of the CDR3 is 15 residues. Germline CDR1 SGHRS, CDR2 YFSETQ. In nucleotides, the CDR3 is TGCGCCAGCAGCTTGTCTAGCGGAGCTTACAATGAGCAGTTCTTC. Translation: CASSLSSGAYNEQFF. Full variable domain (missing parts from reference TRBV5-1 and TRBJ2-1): KAGVTQTPRYLIKTRGQQVTLSCSPISGHRSVSWYQQTPGQGLQFLFEYFSETQRNKGNFPGRFSGRQFSNSRSEMNVSTLELGDSALYLCASSLSSGAYNEQFFGPGTRLTVL.

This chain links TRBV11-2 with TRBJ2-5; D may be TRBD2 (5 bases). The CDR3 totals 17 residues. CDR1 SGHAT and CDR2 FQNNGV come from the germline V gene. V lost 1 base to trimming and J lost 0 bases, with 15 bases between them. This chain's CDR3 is CASSLAGVWTYQETQYF. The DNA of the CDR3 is TGTGCCAGCAGCTTAGCCGGGGTTTGGACCTACCAAGAGACCCAGTACTTC. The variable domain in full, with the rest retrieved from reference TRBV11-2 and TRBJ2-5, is EAGVAQSPRYKIIEKRQSVAFWCNPISGHATLYWYQQILGQGPKLLIQFQNNGVVDDSQLPKDRFSAERLKGVDSTLKIQPAKLEDSAVYLCASSLAGVWTYQETQYFGPGTRLLVL.

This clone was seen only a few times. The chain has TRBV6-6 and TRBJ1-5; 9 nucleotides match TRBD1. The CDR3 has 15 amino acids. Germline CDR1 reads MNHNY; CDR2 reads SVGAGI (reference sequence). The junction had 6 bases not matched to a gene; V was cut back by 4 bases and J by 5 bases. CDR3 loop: CASSSPTGGDQPQHF. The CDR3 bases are TGTGCCAGCAGTTCTCCGACAGGGGGGGATCAGCCCCAGCATTTT.

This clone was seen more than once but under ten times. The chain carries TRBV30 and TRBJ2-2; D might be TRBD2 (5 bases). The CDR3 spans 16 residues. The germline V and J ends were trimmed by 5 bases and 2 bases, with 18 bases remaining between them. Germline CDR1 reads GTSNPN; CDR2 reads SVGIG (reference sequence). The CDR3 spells CAWGWTGVGNTGELFF. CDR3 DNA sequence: TGTGCCTGGGGTTGGACCGGGGTAGGAAACACCGGGGAGCTGTTTTTT.

The chain's CDR3 is CASSPGPRAYEQYF. In DNA, the CDR3 is TGTGCCAGCAGCCCCGGGCCCAGGGCCTACGAGCAGTACTTC. The chain combines TRBV11-2 with TRBJ2-7, with D tentatively TRBD1 (5 bases). The CDR3 is 14 residues long. Germline-derived CDR1 and CDR2 are SGHAT and FQNNGV. V was cut by 5 bases and J by 2 bases, with 13 bases left in between. Based on the CDR3 plus reference TRBV11-2 and TRBJ2-7, the full variable domain is EAGVAQSPRYKIIEKRQSVAFWCNPISGHATLYWYQQILGQGPKLLIQFQNNGVVDDSQLPKDRFSAERLKGVDSTLKIQPAKLEDSAVYLCASSPGPRAYEQYFGPGTRLTVT.

The CDR3 nucleotides are TGTGCCAGCAGTGAGACAGGAAAGACGGCTTTCTTT. Encoded protein: CASSETGKTAFF. This rearrangement joins TRBV2 to TRBJ1-1, with D possibly matching TRBD1 (6 bases). The V end was cut by 3 bases, the J end by 11 bases, with 13 bases between. Germline assignment: CDR1 SNHLY and CDR2 FYNNEI. The length of the CDR3 is 12 residues.

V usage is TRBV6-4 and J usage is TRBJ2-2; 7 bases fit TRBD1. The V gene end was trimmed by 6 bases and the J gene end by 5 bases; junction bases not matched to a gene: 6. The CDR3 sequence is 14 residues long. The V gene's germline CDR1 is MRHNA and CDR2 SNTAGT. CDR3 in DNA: TGTGCCAGCAGGGCACAGGGGCCGACCGGGGAGCTGTTTTTT. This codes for CASRAQGPTGELFF.

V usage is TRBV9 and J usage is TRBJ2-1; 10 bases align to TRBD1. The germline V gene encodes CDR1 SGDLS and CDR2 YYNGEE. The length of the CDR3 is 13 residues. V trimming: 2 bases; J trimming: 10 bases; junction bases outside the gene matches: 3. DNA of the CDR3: TGTGCCAGCAGCGTCGGGACAGGGGTCGAGCAGTTCTTC. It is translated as CASSVGTGVEQFF. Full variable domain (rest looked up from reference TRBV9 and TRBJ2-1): DSGVTQTPKHLITATGQRVTLRCSPRSGDLSVYWYQQSLDQGLQFLIQYYNGEERAKGNILERFSAQQFPDLHSELNLSSLELGDSALYFCASSVGTGVEQFFGPGTRLTVL.

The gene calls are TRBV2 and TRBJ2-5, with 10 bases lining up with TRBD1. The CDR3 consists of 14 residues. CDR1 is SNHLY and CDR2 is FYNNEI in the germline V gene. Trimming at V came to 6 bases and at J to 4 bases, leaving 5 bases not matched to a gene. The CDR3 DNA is TGTGCCAGCAGGAGACAGGGGGCCCCAGAGACCCAGTACTTC. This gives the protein CASRRQGAPETQYF. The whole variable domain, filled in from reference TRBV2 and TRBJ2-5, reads EPEVTQTPSHQVTQMGQEVILRCVPISNHLYFYWYRQILGQKVEFLVSFYNNEISEKSEIFDDQFSVERPDGSNFTLKIRSTKLEDSAMYFCASRRQGAPETQYFGPGTRLLVL.

CDR3 sequence reads: CSVAVGGLAKNIQYF. The CDR3 DNA follows: TGCAGCGTCGCGGTAGGCGGATTAGCCAAAAACATTCAGTACTTC. The rearrangement links TRBV29-1 to TRBJ2-4; D gene uncertain. Trimming cost V 6 bases and J 0 bases, with 15 bases left between them. Per germline, CDR1 SQVTM and CDR2 ANQGSEA. The length of the CDR3 is 15 residues.

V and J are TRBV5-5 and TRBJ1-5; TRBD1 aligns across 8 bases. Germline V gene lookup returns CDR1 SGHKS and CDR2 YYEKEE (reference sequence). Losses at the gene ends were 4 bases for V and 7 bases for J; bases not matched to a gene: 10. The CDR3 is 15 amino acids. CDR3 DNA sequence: TGTGCCAGCAGCGCCGAGGACAGGGAAGGACAGCCCCAGCATTTT. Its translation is CASSAEDREGQPQHF.

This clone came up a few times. The CDR3 loop is CASSPDSQETQYF. CDR3 bases: TGTGCCAGCAGTCCGGACTCTCAAGAGACCCAGTACTTC. The gene calls are TRBV2 and TRBJ2-5; D is perhaps TRBD2 (5 bases). V was shortened by 5 bases and J by 2 bases, with 9 bases between the two germline ends. This CDR3 has 13 residues. Per germline, CDR1 SNHLY and CDR2 FYNNEI.

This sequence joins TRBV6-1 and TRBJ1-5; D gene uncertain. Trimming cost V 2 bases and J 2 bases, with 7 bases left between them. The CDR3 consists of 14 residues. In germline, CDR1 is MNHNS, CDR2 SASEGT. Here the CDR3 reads CASSELPGNQPQHF. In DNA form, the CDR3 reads TGTGCCAGCAGTGAACTCCCGGGCAATCAGCCCCAGCATTTT.

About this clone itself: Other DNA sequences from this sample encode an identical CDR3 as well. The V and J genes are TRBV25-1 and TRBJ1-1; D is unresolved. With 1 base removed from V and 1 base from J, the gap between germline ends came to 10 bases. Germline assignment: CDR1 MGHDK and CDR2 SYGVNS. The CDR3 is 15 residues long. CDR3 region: CASSEFPARNTEAFF. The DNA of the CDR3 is TGTGCCAGCAGTGAATTCCCAGCGAGGAACACTGAAGCTTTCTTT.

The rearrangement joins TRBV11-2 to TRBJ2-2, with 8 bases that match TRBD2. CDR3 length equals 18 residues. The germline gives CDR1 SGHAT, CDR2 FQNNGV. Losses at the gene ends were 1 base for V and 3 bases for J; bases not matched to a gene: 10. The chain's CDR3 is CASSLGSPSGPYTGELFF. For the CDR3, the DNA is TGTGCCAGCAGCTTAGGGAGCCCTAGCGGGCCATACACCGGGGAGCTGTTTTTT. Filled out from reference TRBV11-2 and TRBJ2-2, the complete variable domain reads EAGVAQSPRYKIIEKRQSVAFWCNPISGHATLYWYQQILGQGPKLLIQFQNNGVVDDSQLPKDRFSAERLKGVDSTLKIQPAKLEDSAVYLCASSLGSPSGPYTGELFFGEGSRLTVL.

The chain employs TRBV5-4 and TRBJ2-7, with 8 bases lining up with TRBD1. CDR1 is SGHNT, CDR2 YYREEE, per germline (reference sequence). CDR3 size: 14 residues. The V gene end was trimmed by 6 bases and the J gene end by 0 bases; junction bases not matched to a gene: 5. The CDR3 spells CASNLDRDSYEQYF. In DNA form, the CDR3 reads TGTGCCAGCAACCTGGACAGGGACTCCTACGAGCAGTACTTC.

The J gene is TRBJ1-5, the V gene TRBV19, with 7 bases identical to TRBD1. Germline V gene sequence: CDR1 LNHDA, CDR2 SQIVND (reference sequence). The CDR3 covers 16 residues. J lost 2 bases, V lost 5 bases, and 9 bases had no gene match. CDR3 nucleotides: TGTGCCAGTAGTCCCGGCTCAGGGACAGGCAATCAGCCCCAGCATTTT. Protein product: CASSPGSGTGNQPQHF.

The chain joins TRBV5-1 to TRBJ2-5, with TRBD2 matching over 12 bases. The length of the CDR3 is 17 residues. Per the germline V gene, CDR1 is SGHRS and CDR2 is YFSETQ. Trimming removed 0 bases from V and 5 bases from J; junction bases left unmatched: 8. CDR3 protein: CASSLVPSGRGQETQYF. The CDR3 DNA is TGCGCCAGCAGCTTGGTCCCTAGCGGGAGGGGGCAGGAGACCCAGTACTTC.

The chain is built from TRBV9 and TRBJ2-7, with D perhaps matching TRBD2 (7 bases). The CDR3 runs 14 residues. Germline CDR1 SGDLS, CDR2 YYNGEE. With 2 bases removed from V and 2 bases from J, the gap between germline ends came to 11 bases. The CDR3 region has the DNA TGTGCCAGCAGCGTTGGGGGGGACACCTACGAGCAGTACTTC. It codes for CASSVGGDTYEQYF.

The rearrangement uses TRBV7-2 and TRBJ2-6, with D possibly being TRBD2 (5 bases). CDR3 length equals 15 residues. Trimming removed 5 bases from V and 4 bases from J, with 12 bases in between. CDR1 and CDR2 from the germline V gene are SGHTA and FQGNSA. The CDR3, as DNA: TGTGCCAGCAGCCAATCGGGGTCGGGGGCCAACGTCCTGACTTTC. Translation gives CASSQSGSGANVLTF.

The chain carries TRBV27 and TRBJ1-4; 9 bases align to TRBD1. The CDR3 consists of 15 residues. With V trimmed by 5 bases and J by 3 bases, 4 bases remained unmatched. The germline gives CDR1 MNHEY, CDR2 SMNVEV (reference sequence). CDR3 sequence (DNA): TGTGCCAGCAGTCTCGACAGGGGGGCTAATGAAAAACTGTTTTTT. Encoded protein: CASSLDRGANEKLFF.

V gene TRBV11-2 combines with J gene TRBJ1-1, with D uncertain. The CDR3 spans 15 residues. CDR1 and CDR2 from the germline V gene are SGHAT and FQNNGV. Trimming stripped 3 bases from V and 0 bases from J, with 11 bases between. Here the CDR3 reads CASSLMGSLNTEAFF. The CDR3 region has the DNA TGTGCCAGCAGCTTGATGGGCAGTTTGAACACTGAAGCTTTCTTT.

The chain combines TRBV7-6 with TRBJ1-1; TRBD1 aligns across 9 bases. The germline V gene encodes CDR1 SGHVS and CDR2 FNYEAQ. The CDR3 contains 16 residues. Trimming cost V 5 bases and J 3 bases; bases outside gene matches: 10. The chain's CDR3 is CASSGNRGPLDTEAFF. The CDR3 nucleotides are TGTGCCAGCAGCGGCAACAGGGGGCCTTTGGACACTGAAGCTTTCTTT.

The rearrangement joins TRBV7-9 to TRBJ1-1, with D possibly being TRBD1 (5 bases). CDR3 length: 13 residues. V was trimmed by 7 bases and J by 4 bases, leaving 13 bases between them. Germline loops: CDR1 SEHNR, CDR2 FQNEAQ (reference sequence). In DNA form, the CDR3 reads TGTGCCAGCAACCTGCCCGGGGGCACTGAAGCTTTCTTT. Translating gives CASNLPGGTEAFF.

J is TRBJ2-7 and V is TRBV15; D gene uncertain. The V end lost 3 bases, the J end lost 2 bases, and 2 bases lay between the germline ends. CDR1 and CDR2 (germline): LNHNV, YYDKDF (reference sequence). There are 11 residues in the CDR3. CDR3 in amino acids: CATSSTYEQYF. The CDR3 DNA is TGTGCCACCAGCAGTACCTACGAGCAGTACTTC.